This T cell receptor (beta chain) was observed in a study of cytotoxic CD8 clonotypes in ibrutinib-treated CLL. Study-wide findings and caveats: Measured clonality at baseline was greater than in age-matched healthy donors and tracked with circulating CD8+ T-cell counts.

This CDR3 comprises 15 residues. V was shortened by 1 base and J by 0 bases, with 6 bases between the two germline ends. Germline V gives CDR1 MNHEY, CDR2 SVGAGI. Assay used: immunoSEQ multiplex PCR; TCRdb lists only in-frame clones, some missing. The table shows more than 300,000 clones, with 80% occurring only once. As regards this clone: The antigen is not known.

The specimen comprised PBMCs, sampled before ibrutinib treatment. The gene calls are TRBV6-5 and TRBJ1-4, with D hard to call. This TCR came from a human donor with chronic lymphocytic leukemia. CDR3 in amino acids: CASSYFRTTNEKLFF. The CDR3 coding sequence is TGTGCCAGCAGTTACTTTCGAACAACTAATGAAAAACTGTTTTTT.